These 20 T cell receptor beta chains were sequenced from one sample in a study of cytomegalovirus exposure and HLA in healthy donors. PCR employed 60 Vbeta and 13 Jbeta primers. Repertoires were generated with immunoSEQ multiplex PCR, while TCRdb's copy carries only in-frame clones and drops some. The table lists more than 100,000 clones. Sequenced material: PBMCs. These receptors originate from a man between 35 and 55 years old in good health and CMV-seronegative.

The V call is TRBV6-5, the J call TRBJ1-5; 7 nucleotides match TRBD1. This CDR3 region has 14 residues. J gave up 3 bases and V 6 bases, and 5 bases lay outside the gene matches. CDR1 MNHEY and CDR2 SVGAGI come from the germline V gene. The CDR3 reads CASRIDRANQPQHF. In DNA form, the CDR3 reads TGTGCCAGCAGGATAGACAGGGCCAATCAGCCCCAGCATTTT.

The chain links TRBV5-6 to TRBJ2-3, with 11 bases identical to TRBD2. CDR1 is SGHDT, CDR2 YYEEEE, per germline. The length of the CDR3 is 15 residues. V gave up 4 bases and J gave up 4 bases; unmatched junction bases: 5. The CDR3 protein is CASSGSGGVADTQYF. CDR3 coding DNA: TGTGCCAGCAGCGGTAGCGGGGGGGTGGCAGATACGCAGTATTTT.

V and J are TRBV10-2 and TRBJ1-2; D is possibly TRBD1 (5 bases). V was shortened by 5 bases and J by 3 bases, with 13 bases between the two germline ends. The CDR3 covers 14 residues. CDR1 WSHSY and CDR2 SAAADI come from the germline V gene. CDR3 residues: CASSLRVPDYGYTF. In nucleotides, the CDR3 is TGCGCCAGCAGTCTCAGGGTTCCCGACTATGGCTACACCTTC.

The CDR3 sequence: CASSKGGAGQYF. In DNA, the CDR3 is TGTGCCAGCAGCAAGGGAGGGGCCGGGCAGTACTTC. This chain uses TRBV14 with TRBJ2-7, with 7 bases fitting TRBD2. V trimming: 5 bases; J trimming: 9 bases; junction bases outside the gene matches: 7. This CDR3 has 12 residues. Germline CDR1 SGHDN, CDR2 FVKESK.

The chain combines TRBV4-3 with TRBJ2-5; 7 bases map to TRBD2. Trimming at V came to 1 base and at J to 5 bases, leaving 16 bases not matched to a gene. CDR3 size: 18 residues. From germline, CDR1 is LGHNA and CDR2 YSLEER. CDR3 bases: TGCGCCAGCAGCCAAGCGGAATTATGCGGGGGTTTCAGGGAGACCCAGTACTTC. This encodes CASSQAELCGGFRETQYF.

The chain uses TRBV18 and TRBJ1-1; 8 nucleotides agree with TRBD1. CDR1 is KGHSH and CDR2 is LQKENI in the germline V gene. This CDR3 region has 13 residues. V trimming: 6 bases; J trimming: 7 bases; junction bases outside the gene matches: 7. In DNA, the CDR3 is TGTGCCAGCTCCTATGACAGGGGCTATGAAGCTTTCTTT. Translating it yields CASSYDRGYEAFF.

The rearrangement joins TRBV14 to TRBJ2-5, with D possibly TRBD2 on 6 matching bases. In germline, CDR1 is SGHDN, CDR2 FVKESK. V shed 4 bases and J shed 5 bases, with 11 bases lying between them. The length of the CDR3 is 13 residues. CDR3 DNA sequence: TGTGCCAGCAGCCCTCGGGGGAGGGAGACCCAGTACTTC. This encodes CASSPRGRETQYF.

The genes are TRBV18 and TRBJ1-2; a weak D match, TRBD1 (6 bases). The CDR3 runs 14 residues. The germline gives CDR1 KGHSH, CDR2 LQKENI. Deletions cut 4 bases from V and 7 bases from J, with 16 bases between. The CDR3 loop reads CASSLDRGSSGYTF. CDR3 nucleotides: TGTGCCAGCTCACTTGATAGGGGGTCAAGTGGCTACACCTTC. Full variable domain (missing parts from reference TRBV18 and TRBJ1-2): NAGVMQNPRHLVRRRGQEARLRCSPMKGHSHVYWYRQLPEEGLKFMVYLQKENIIDESGMPKERFSAEFPKEGPSILRIQQVVRGDSAAYFCASSLDRGSSGYTFGSGTRLTVV.

The chain joins TRBV5-1 to TRBJ1-3, with a tentative D call TRBD1 (6 bases). The CDR3 spans 16 residues. Per germline, CDR1 SGHRS and CDR2 YFSETQ. Trimming stripped 7 bases from V and 6 bases from J, with 23 bases between. CDR3 sequence: CASRIGTNRAENTIYF. The CDR3 coding sequence is TGCGCCAGCCGAATCGGGACAAACAGGGCGGAAAACACCATATATTTT.

The rearrangement links TRBV28 to TRBJ1-2, with 7 bases aligning to TRBD1. Germline V lookup: CDR1 MDHEN, CDR2 SYDVKM. The V gene end was trimmed by 6 bases and the J gene end by 3 bases; junction bases not matched to a gene: 4. The CDR3 sequence is 13 residues long. CDR3 nucleotides: TGTGCCAGCAGACAGGGGACCTACTATGGCTACACCTTC. This translates into CASRQGTYYGYTF.

The gene calls are TRBV11-2 and TRBJ1-2, with no clear D. CDR1 and CDR2 (germline): SGHAT, FQNNGV. Trimming pared 1 base from V and 5 bases from J, leaving 8 bases between. This CDR3 is built from 13 residues. CDR3 coding DNA: TGTGCCAGCAGCTTAGTGGCGGAATATGGCTACACCTTC. This sequence encodes CASSLVAEYGYTF.

The rearrangement links TRBV6-5 to TRBJ2-5, with TRBD2 matching 9 bases. V lost 5 bases, J lost 5 bases, and 3 bases stayed unmatched. Germline V CDR1 and CDR2: MNHEY, SVGAGI. The CDR3 has 13 amino acids. The CDR3 here is CASSPTSGETQYF. As DNA, the CDR3 is TGTGCCAGCAGTCCGACTAGCGGTGAGACCCAGTACTTC.

The genes are TRBV29-1 and TRBJ2-5; D perhaps matches TRBD2 (5 bases). The last part of the DNA fits TRBJ2-7 better; the J call may be wrong. The CDR3 is made up of 12 amino acids. Germline loops: CDR1 SQVTM, CDR2 ANQGSEA. CDR3 in DNA: TGCAGCGTTGCCGGAGCGGAGTACGAGCAGTACTTC. This sequence encodes CSVAGAEYEQYF.

CDR3 nucleotides: TGTGCCAGCAGCGTAGCCTCGGGGGCTAGCGGGAGCTATCCTTCTCAAGATACGCAGTATTTT. Translated, it gives CASSVASGASGSYPSQDTQYF. V usage is TRBV9 and J usage is TRBJ2-3, with 10 bases matching TRBD2. J was trimmed by 5 bases and V by 0 bases; bases with no gene match: 21. Germline loops: CDR1 SGDLS, CDR2 YYNGEE. The CDR3 runs to 21 residues. The whole variable domain, filled in from reference TRBV9 and TRBJ2-3, reads DSGVTQTPKHLITATGQRVTLRCSPRSGDLSVYWYQQSLDQGLQFLIQYYNGEERAKGNILERFSAQQFPDLHSELNLSSLELGDSALYFCASSVASGASGSYPSQDTQYFGPGTRLTVL.

The rearrangement links TRBV11-2 to TRBJ1-2, with 7 bases matching TRBD1. V shed 0 bases, J shed 7 bases, and the junction held 2 bases outside the gene matches. CDR1 is SGHAT and CDR2 is FQNNGV in the germline V gene. This CDR3 has 13 amino acids. CDR3 region: CASSLETGSGYTF. The CDR3 nucleotides are TGTGCCAGCAGCTTAGAGACAGGGAGTGGCTACACCTTC.

The V and J genes are TRBV5-6 and TRBJ1-6; 9 nucleotides match TRBD1. The junction had 10 bases not matched to a gene; V was cut back by 4 bases and J by 8 bases. The CDR3 has 16 amino acids. Germline V gene data show CDR1 as SGHDT and CDR2 as YYEEEE. The CDR3 bases are TGTGCCAGCAGCCTGACAGGGGGTCTACTCTATTCACCCCTCCACTTT. This gives the protein CASSLTGGLLYSPLHF. The whole variable domain, filled in from reference TRBV5-6 and TRBJ1-6, reads DAGVTQSPTHLIKTRGQQVTLRCSPKSGHDTVSWYQQALGQGPQFIFQYYEEEERQRGNFPDRFSGHQFPNYSSELNVNALLLGDSALYLCASSLTGGLLYSPLHFGNGTRLTVT.

The chain recombines TRBV10-3 with TRBJ2-7, with 8 bases that match TRBD1. V lost 4 bases and J lost 4; bases outside the gene matches: 3. This CDR3 contains 13 residues. Per germline, CDR1 ENHRY and CDR2 SYGVKD. The CDR3 bases are TGTGCCATCAGTGCACAGGGGGAGTACGAGCAGTACTTC. Translation: CAISAQGEYEQYF.

The rearrangement links TRBV5-1 to TRBJ2-7; 7 nucleotides line up with TRBD2. The CDR3 spans 14 residues. CDR1 and CDR2 (germline): SGHRS, YFSETQ. Trimming removed 6 bases from V and 2 bases from J; junction bases left unmatched: 8. The CDR3 loop is CASNYGGGAYEQYF. The CDR3 bases are TGCGCCAGCAATTACGGTGGGGGGGCCTACGAGCAGTACTTC. The full variable domain, rest sourced from reference TRBV5-1 and TRBJ2-7, is KAGVTQTPRYLIKTRGQQVTLSCSPISGHRSVSWYQQTPGQGLQFLFEYFSETQRNKGNFPGRFSGRQFSNSRSEMNVSTLELGDSALYLCASNYGGGAYEQYFGPGTRLTVT.

V is TRBV19 and J is TRBJ1-3; possibly TRBD1 for D (6 bases). The CDR3 loop spans 13 amino acids. The germline V gene has CDR1 LNHDA and CDR2 SQIVND (reference sequence). V lost 8 bases, J lost 4 bases, and 12 bases lay in between. DNA for the CDR3: TGTGCCAGTTTGTTCAGGGGAGGAAACACCATATATTTT. It codes for CASLFRGGNTIYF.

The rearrangement joins TRBV4-3 to TRBJ2-3; 11 positions match TRBD1. V trimming: 0 bases; J trimming: 3 bases; junction bases outside the gene matches: 5. Germline lookup yields CDR1 LGHNA and CDR2 YSLEER. This CDR3 spans 17 amino acids. The CDR3 region has the DNA TGCGCCAGCAGCCAAGATGGGACAGGGGGATCAACAGATACGCAGTATTTT. This sequence encodes CASSQDGTGGSTDTQYF.